Listed below are T cell receptor beta chains from one sample, sequenced in a study of shared clonotypes between healthy human individuals. Data came from immunoSEQ multiplex PCR; TCRdb stores just in-frame clones and leaves some out. Of hundreds of thousands of clones listed, 79% are singletons. Sequenced: PBMCs. These TCRs come from a woman aged 40 to 50 in good health. Some clones in this sample may be carry-over from other donors' samples. CDR3s include the opening cysteine and the closing phenylalanine or tryptophan.

cdr3_length j_call v_call cdr3_aa
15 TRBJ1-2 TRBV5-4 CASSRPPQGGYGYTF
13 TRBJ2-7 TRBV10-3 CAISDPTAYEQYF
13 TRBJ2-1 TRBV6-1 CASVQGGNNEQFF
16 TRBJ1-2 TRBV7-9 CASSPAAGAANYGYTF
11 TRBJ2-1 TRBV29-1 CSARLDNEQFF
12 TRBJ1-2 TRBV29-1 CSVVGVGYGYTF
15 TRBJ2-5 TRBV19 CAAGTSGRKKETQYF
15 TRBJ2-7 TRBV27 CASSLGLAGVGEQYF
13 TRBJ2-1 TRBV7-9 CASSLGFGNEQFF
14 TRBJ1-2 TRBV13 CASSLKRQGSGYTF
14 TRBJ1-4 TRBV10-3 CAISRTGSDEKLFF
12 TRBJ2-7 TRBV7-9 CASSPVSYEQYF
14 TRBJ2-4 TRBV4-2 CASSQAGAKNIQYF
15 TRBJ1-2 TRBV5-1 CASSPDGSRTDGYTF
15 TRBJ1-1 TRBV6-6 CASRSPGQGDTEAFF
18 TRBJ2-3 TRBV4-1 CASSLTKGGSGRTDTQYF
15 TRBJ2-1 TRBV28 CASSPSLDSYNEQFF
15 TRBJ2-5 TRBV7-9 CASSPTSGIKETQYF
15 TRBJ2-7 TRBV18 CASSPITGRGNEQYF
11 TRBJ1-2 TRBV20-1 CSARPSFGYTF
15 TRBJ2-1 TRBV19 CASTISGPRGNEQFF
14 TRBJ1-2 TRBV11-2 CASSPGGINYGYTF